This is a list of T cell receptor beta chains from one sample in a study of human T cells and chemical hapten exposure. TCRdb re-derived calls from the RACE reads in MiXCR, one entry per CDR3 protein. The sample gives more than 100,000 distinct CDR3 sequences, approximately 13% of which show up once; approximately 0.92% is in the top ten. The source material was whole blood, sampled in connection with sensitization to the hapten diphenylcyclopropenone (DPC). Source of these receptors: a young man with alopecia areata. Some clones in this sample may be carry-over from other donors' samples. CDR3s leave out the opening cysteine and the closing phenylalanine or tryptophan.

cdr3_aa: ADGLAGTDTQY
j_call: TRBJ2-3
v_call: TRBV21-1

cdr3_aa: ASSQVFQRGGGELF
j_call: TRBJ2-2
v_call: TRBV4-1

cdr3_aa: SAGHMNTEAF
j_call: TRBJ1-1
v_call: TRBV29-1

cdr3_aa: ASSLIGSANEKLF
j_call: TRBJ1-4
v_call: TRBV28

cdr3_aa: SARDRFRGRFTEAF
j_call: TRBJ1-1
v_call: TRBV20-1

cdr3_aa: ASSSGNNSPLH
j_call: TRBJ1-6
v_call: TRBV28

cdr3_aa: AIRAGQGNTEAF
j_call: TRBJ1-1
v_call: TRBV10-3

cdr3_aa: ASSTTGGNEKLF
j_call: TRBJ1-4
v_call: TRBV6-6

cdr3_aa: ASSETGGQNSPLH
j_call: TRBJ1-6
v_call: TRBV7-6

cdr3_aa: ASSLEASLTYEQY
j_call: TRBJ2-7
v_call: TRBV5-5

cdr3_aa: ASSPRPGQDSNQPQH
j_call: TRBJ1-5
v_call: TRBV7-6

cdr3_aa: SARAGTGRNYEQY
j_call: TRBJ2-7
v_call: TRBV20-1

cdr3_aa: ASRRDTSSTDTQY
j_call: TRBJ2-3
v_call: TRBV10-2

cdr3_aa: ASSQAGVGTEAF
j_call: TRBJ1-1
v_call: TRBV4-2

cdr3_aa: ASSQDYSLTGFYGYT
j_call: TRBJ1-2
v_call: TRBV4-3

cdr3_aa: ASSLAQLDYGYT
j_call: TRBJ1-2
v_call: TRBV7-2

cdr3_aa: ASRQGGNYEQY
j_call: TRBJ2-7
v_call: TRBV2

cdr3_aa: ASSQVGATEAF
j_call: TRBJ1-1
v_call: TRBV4-2

cdr3_aa: ASILGGSSSYEQY
j_call: TRBJ2-7
v_call: TRBV28

cdr3_aa: ASSWGTGELF
j_call: TRBJ2-2
v_call: TRBV12-3/TRBV12-4

cdr3_aa: ASSLAQGLSYEQY
j_call: TRBJ2-7
v_call: TRBV7-9

cdr3_aa: SARGMSGQRDYGYT
j_call: TRBJ1-2
v_call: TRBV20-1

cdr3_aa: ASSLPDRGDTQY
j_call: TRBJ2-3
v_call: TRBV5-1

cdr3_aa: ASSSARQAAQF
j_call: TRBJ2-1
v_call: TRBV12-3/TRBV12-4

cdr3_aa: SAKGLATEAF
j_call: TRBJ1-1
v_call: TRBV29-1

cdr3_aa: SARPRGPEAF
j_call: TRBJ1-1
v_call: TRBV20-1

cdr3_aa: ASSSRQSSYNEQF
j_call: TRBJ2-1
v_call: TRBV7-9

cdr3_aa: ASSLSLTGSSYNEQF
j_call: TRBJ2-1
v_call: TRBV5-1

cdr3_aa: ASSSWPWGQYNEQF
j_call: TRBJ2-1
v_call: TRBV11-2

cdr3_aa: ASSFSTKTSGTSGQETQY
j_call: TRBJ2-5
v_call: TRBV7-9

cdr3_aa: ASSLVSTGGTEAF
j_call: TRBJ1-1
v_call: TRBV7-6

cdr3_aa: ATSRDLARAYEQY
j_call: TRBJ2-7
v_call: TRBV15

cdr3_aa: SATTGEEMTDTQY
j_call: TRBJ2-3
v_call: TRBV20-1

cdr3_aa: ASSESGTDLNYGYT
j_call: TRBJ1-2
v_call: TRBV7-8

cdr3_aa: ASRARGGRGANVLT
j_call: TRBJ2-6
v_call: TRBV6-2/TRBV6-3

cdr3_aa: AAGDGSYEQY
j_call: TRBJ2-7
v_call: TRBV24-1

cdr3_aa: ASTPGRGQPQH
j_call: TRBJ1-5
v_call: TRBV2

cdr3_aa: ASSLMDGYYWTQY
j_call: TRBJ2-5
v_call: TRBV11-2

cdr3_aa: AISPGVGATNEKLF
j_call: TRBJ1-4
v_call: TRBV10-3

cdr3_aa: ASSPHGQGATEAF
j_call: TRBJ1-1
v_call: TRBV7-3

cdr3_aa: ASSLTTASDTQY
j_call: TRBJ2-3
v_call: TRBV7-8

cdr3_aa: ASSLYPVVGGVTQY
j_call: TRBJ2-5
v_call: TRBV27

cdr3_aa: ASSRDRRDLAQY
j_call: TRBJ2-5
v_call: TRBV7-2

cdr3_aa: ASSRLGGGDIDNEQF
j_call: TRBJ2-1
v_call: TRBV7-3

cdr3_aa: ASSSNRGTINQETQY
j_call: TRBJ2-5
v_call: TRBV28

cdr3_aa: ASSWDRSGNTIY
j_call: TRBJ1-3
v_call: TRBV6-2/TRBV6-3

cdr3_aa: SVAARGQNTEAF
j_call: TRBJ1-1
v_call: TRBV29-1

cdr3_aa: ASSDPPYNEQF
j_call: TRBJ2-1
v_call: TRBV2

cdr3_aa: ASSHETHSSYNSPLH
j_call: TRBJ1-6
v_call: TRBV4-3

cdr3_aa: ASGAWDKNHEQY
j_call: TRBJ2-7
v_call: TRBV5-6

cdr3_aa: SLEGGYTDTQY
j_call: TRBJ2-3
v_call: TRBV29-1

cdr3_aa: ASSSTSGGSYNEQF
j_call: TRBJ2-1
v_call: TRBV5-5

cdr3_aa: SASNTGGRDNQPQH
j_call: TRBJ1-5
v_call: TRBV20-1